This T cell receptor (beta chain) was sequenced for a study of glioma-infiltrating T cells. The iRepertoire nested amplicon-rescue multiplex PCR amplified TCR alpha and beta CDR3s from RNA. TCRdb used MiXCR to reprocess the multiplex PCR reads, holding one entry per CDR3 protein. The sample contains about 400,000 distinct CDR3 sequences, approximately 42% of which appear only once. The CDR3 spans 15 residues. The germline V gene has CDR1 MNHEY and CDR2 SVGAGI. As for this clonotype: Its ends do not fully match the called genes, so a read error is possible.

Sample: glioma tissue, nonneoplastic brain tissue, or PBMCs (not recorded which). The chain is built from TRBV6-5 and TRBJ1-1, with D uncertain. This TCR came from a human donor with low-grade glioma or glioblastoma, undergoing nonglioma brain surgery, or in good health (not recorded which). CDR3 bases: TGTGCCAGAAGTTCGCACGGGGATCGGGCCATTGAAGCTTTCTTT. The encoded protein is CARSSHGDRAIEAFF.